A single sample is the source of the 3 T cell receptor beta chains below, sequenced in a study of T-cell memory formation after mild COVID-19. TCRdb processed the 5' RACE reads anew with MiXCR; each CDR3 protein has one entry. Seen here are 300,000 to 350,000 distinct CDR3 sequences, approximately 13% observed once, and the top ten hold 20% to 25%. What was sequenced was PBMCs or a T cell subset sorted from them (not recorded which). The source is a man between 18 and 35 years old who had mild COVID-19 (a few samples of this study predate the infection). Cell type and time point are not known.

Notes on this clonotype: The junction and the germline gene differ at one end; a read error may be behind it. The chain combines TRBV11-2 with TRBJ2-6; tentative D call: TRBD2 (7 bases). Per germline, CDR1 SGHAT and CDR2 FQNNGV. This CDR3 spans 19 amino acids. In nucleotides, the CDR3 is TGTGCCAGCAGTTTAGGGGGAGCGGGGCCAACTTCTGGGGCCAACGTCCTGACTTTC. This gives the protein CASSLGGAGPTSGANVLTF.

The chain has TRBV5-1 and TRBJ2-1; D uncertain. V was trimmed by 4 bases and J by 0 bases, leaving 8 bases between them. Germline values: CDR1 SGHRS, CDR2 YFSETQ. CDR3 length: 14 residues. CDR3 nucleotide sequence: TGCGCCAGCAGCGGGTTAAGCTCCTACAATGAGCAGTTCTTC. Amino acid sequence: CASSGLSSYNEQFF.

The genes are TRBV7-2 and TRBJ1-6; weak D call: TRBD1 (5 bases). The CDR3 extends over 13 amino acids. CDR1 SGHTA and CDR2 FQGNSA come from the germline V gene. Trimming removed 4 bases from V and 8 bases from J, with 9 bases in between. CDR3 sequence reads: CASSYPGDSPLHF. The CDR3, as DNA: TGTGCCAGCAGCTATCCGGGGGATTCACCCCTCCACTTT.